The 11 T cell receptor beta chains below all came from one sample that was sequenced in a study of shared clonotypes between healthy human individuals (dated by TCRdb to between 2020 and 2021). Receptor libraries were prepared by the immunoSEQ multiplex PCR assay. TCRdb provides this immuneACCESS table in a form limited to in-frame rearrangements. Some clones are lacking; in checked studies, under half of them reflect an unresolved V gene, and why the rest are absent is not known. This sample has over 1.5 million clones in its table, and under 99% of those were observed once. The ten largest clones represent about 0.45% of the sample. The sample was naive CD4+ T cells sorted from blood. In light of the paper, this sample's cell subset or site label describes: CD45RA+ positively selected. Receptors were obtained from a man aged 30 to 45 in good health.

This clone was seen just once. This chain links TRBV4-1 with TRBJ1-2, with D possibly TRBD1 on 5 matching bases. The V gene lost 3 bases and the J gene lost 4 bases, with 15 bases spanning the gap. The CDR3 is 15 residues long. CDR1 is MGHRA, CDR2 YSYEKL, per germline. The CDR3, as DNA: TGCGCCAGCAGCCAGACGACTTCGGGGGGCTATGGCTACACCTTC. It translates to CASSQTTSGGYGYTF.

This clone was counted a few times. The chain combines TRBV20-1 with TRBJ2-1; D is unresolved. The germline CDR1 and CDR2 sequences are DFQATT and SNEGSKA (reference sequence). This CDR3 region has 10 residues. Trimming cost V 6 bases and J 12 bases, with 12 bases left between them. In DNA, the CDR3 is TGCAGTGCAACCGTCCTTGGGCAGTTCTTC. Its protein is CSATVLGQFF.

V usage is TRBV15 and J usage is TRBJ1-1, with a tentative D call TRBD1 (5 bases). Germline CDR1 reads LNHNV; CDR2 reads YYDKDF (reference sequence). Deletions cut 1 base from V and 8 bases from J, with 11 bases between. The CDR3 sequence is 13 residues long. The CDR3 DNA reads TGTGCCACCAGCAGAGGGGGGAATCGGGAAGCTTTCTTT. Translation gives CATSRGGNREAFF. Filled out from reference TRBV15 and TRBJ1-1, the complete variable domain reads DAMVIQNPRYQVTQFGKPVTLSCSQTLNHNVMYWYQQKSSQAPKLLFHYYDKDFNNEADTPDNFQSRRPNTSFCFLDIRSPGLGDTAMYLCATSRGGNREAFFGQGTRLTVV.

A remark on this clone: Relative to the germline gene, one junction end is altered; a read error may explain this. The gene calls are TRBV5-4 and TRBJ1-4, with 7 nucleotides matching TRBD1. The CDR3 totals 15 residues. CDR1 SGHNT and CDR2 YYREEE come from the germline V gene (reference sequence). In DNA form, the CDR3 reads TGTGCCAGCAACTTGGGTGGACAGGTTAATGAAAAACTGTTTTTT. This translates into CASNLGGQVNEKLFF.

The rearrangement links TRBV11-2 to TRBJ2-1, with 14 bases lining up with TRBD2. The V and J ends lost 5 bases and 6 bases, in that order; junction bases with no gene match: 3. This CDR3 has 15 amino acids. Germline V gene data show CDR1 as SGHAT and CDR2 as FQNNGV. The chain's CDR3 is CASSAGLAGGNEQFF. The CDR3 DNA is TGTGCCAGCAGCGCAGGACTAGCGGGAGGCAATGAGCAGTTCTTC.

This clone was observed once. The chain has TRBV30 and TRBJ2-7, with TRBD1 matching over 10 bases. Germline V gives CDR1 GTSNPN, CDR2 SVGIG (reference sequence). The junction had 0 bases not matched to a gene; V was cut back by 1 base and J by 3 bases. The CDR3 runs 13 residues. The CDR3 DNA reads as TGTGCCTGGAGTGGGACAGGGGGCTACGAGCAGTACTTC. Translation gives CAWSGTGGYEQYF.

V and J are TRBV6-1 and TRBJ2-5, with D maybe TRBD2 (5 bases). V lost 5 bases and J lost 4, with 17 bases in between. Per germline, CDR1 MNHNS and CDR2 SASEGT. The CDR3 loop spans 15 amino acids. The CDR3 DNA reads TGTGCCAGCAGTCCCCTGACGAGGGCTGGAGAGACCCAGTACTTC. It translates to CASSPLTRAGETQYF.

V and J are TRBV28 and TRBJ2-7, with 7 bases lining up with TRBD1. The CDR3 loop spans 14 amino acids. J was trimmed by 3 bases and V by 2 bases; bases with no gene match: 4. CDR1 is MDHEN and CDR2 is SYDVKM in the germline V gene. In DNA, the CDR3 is TGTGCCAGCAGTTTAATCGGACAGGTCTACGAGCAGTACTTC. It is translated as CASSLIGQVYEQYF.

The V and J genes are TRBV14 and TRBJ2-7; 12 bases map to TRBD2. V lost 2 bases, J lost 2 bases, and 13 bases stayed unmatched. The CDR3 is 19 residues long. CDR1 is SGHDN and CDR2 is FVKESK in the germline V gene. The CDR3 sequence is CASSQRSQVGLAGTYEQYF. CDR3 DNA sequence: TGTGCCAGCAGCCAACGATCTCAAGTCGGACTAGCGGGAACCTACGAGCAGTACTTC.

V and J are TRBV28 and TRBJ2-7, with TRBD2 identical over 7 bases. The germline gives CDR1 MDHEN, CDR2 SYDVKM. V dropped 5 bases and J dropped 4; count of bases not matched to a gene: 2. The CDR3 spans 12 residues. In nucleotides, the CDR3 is TGTGCCAGCAGTGGGAGGGTTTACGAGCAGTACTTC. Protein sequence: CASSGRVYEQYF.

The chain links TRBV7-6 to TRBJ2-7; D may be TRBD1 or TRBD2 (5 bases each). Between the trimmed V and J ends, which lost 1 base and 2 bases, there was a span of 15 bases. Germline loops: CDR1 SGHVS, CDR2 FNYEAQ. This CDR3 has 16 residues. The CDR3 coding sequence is TGTGCCAGCAGCTTAGAGGCCGGGGCGGTGGCCTACGAGCAGTACTTC. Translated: CASSLEAGAVAYEQYF.